The clone carrying this T cell receptor (beta chain) was seen at least ten times. Researchers collected 7.5 to 10 milliliters of peripheral blood from every single donor. This record comes from a study of blood T cells in healthy people across ages. The use of a sample-barcoded 5' primer and a J-beta primer mix characterized a second PCR of roughly 6 to 11 cycles. Each cDNA was tagged by a template-switch adaptor containing 12 random nucleotides. From the 5' RACE reads, TCRdb called clonotypes with MiXCR, one entry per CDR3 protein. Counted here are hundreds of thousands of distinct CDR3 sequences, around 50% occurring once; the ten biggest clones make up approximately 18%. The sequencing sample was made of blood. The sequence was collected from a man at least 80 years old in good health.

The CDR3 nucleotides are TGCAGTGCTAGAGATAGTGGGCAGGGGGCCTACGAGCAGTACTTC. Translated: CSARDSGQGAYEQYF. The gene calls are TRBV20-1 and TRBJ2-7, with TRBD1 matching over 7 bases. Unmatched junction bases numbered 7, after V lost 0 bases and J lost 2 bases. The CDR3 totals 15 residues. CDR1 and CDR2 (germline): DFQATT, SNEGSKA (reference sequence).